This TCR beta chain stems from a study of blood T cells in healthy people across ages. Study-level findings and limits: Lack of knowledge of donor CMV status possibly confounded expanded clonotype changes.

Germline lookup yields CDR1 DFQATT and CDR2 SNEGSKA (reference sequence). The V end lost 5 bases, the J end lost 8 bases, and 16 bases lay between the germline ends. This CDR3 comprises 14 residues. This clonotype turned up a few times. Its antigen remains unknown. PCR was performed a second time for roughly 7 to 12 cycles using a sample-barcoded 5' primer and a J-beta primer mix. Each CDR3 protein is one row after TCRdb ran MiXCR on the 5' RACE reads. The sample has around 2 million distinct CDR3 sequences, 35% to 50% seen once. Every sample gave at least 5.5 micrograms of total RNA when it was extracted.

The receptor's source is a human donor in good health. The gene calls are TRBV20-1 and TRBJ1-6; tentative D call: TRBD1 (5 bases). The sample was blood. The CDR3 coding sequence is TGCAGTGCTCAATTGGGACCAATAGATTCACCCCTCCACTTT. Its protein product is CSAQLGPIDSPLHF.